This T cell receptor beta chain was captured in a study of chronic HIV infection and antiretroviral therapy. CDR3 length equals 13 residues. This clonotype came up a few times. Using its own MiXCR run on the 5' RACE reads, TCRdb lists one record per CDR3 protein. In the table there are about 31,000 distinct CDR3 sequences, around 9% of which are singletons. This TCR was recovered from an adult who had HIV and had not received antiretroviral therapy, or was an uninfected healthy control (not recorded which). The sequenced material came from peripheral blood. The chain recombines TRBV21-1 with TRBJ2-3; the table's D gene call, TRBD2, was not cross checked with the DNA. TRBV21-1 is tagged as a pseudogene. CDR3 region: CASSRPDGDTQYF. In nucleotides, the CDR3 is TGTGCCAGCAGCAGGCCCGACGGGGATACGCAGTATTTT.